This entry lists 5 T cell receptor beta chains sequenced from one sample in a study of spatial heterogeneity in lung cancer. Indicated time point: blood at routine non-recurrence follow-up after resection. Unsorted samples of tumor, nontumor lung or frozen PBMC had their whole RNA sequenced. TCRdb re-called the 5' RACE reads through MiXCR, storing one row per CDR3 protein. This sample yields about 52,000 distinct CDR3 sequences, of which around 7.7% are seen a single time; 35% belongs to the top ten. The material was PBMCs, obtained at follow-up. The receptors come from a female donor with early-stage non-small cell lung cancer.

This clonotype was detected ten times or more. The rearrangement links TRBV18 to TRBJ1-4; D remains unclear. The germline CDR1 and CDR2 sequences are KGHSH and LQKENI. The CDR3 is 14 residues long. Trimming took off 3 bases at V and 7 bases at J, with 12 bases between the two ends. The CDR3 DNA reads as TGTGCCAGCTCACCTTGGGGATTAGTTGAAAAACTGTTTTTT. Its protein is CASSPWGLVEKLFF.

This clonotype was observed a handful of times. CDR3: CASSLSTGTEAFF. The CDR3 nucleotides are TGCGCCAGCAGCTTATCCACGGGCACTGAAGCTTTCTTT. The chain employs TRBV5-1 and TRBJ1-1, with unresolved D. This CDR3 contains 13 residues. The V gene lost 2 bases and the J gene lost 4 bases, with 9 bases spanning the gap. Per the germline V gene, CDR1 is SGHRS and CDR2 is YFSETQ.

This clonotype appeared many times. This chain links TRBV7-9 with TRBJ2-7, with TRBD2 identical over 14 bases. Germline V CDR1 and CDR2: SEHNR, FQNEAQ (reference sequence). The CDR3 contains 17 residues. V lost 4 bases and J lost 7; bases outside the gene matches: 12. In nucleotides, the CDR3 is TGTGCCAGCAGCTGGGGGACTAGCGGGGGCTCGGTCAGGGAGCAGTACTTC. It yields the protein CASSWGTSGGSVREQYF.

This clonotype was observed many times. This chain connects TRBV10-1 to TRBJ1-1, with D maybe TRBD1 (6 bases). CDR1 and CDR2 from the germline V gene are WNHNN and SYGVQD (reference sequence). V lost 3 bases and J 5 bases, leaving 16 bases between the germline ends. The CDR3 loop spans 15 amino acids. The DNA for the CDR3 is TGCGCCAGCAGTGACTCCTCTACAGGGACAACTGAAGCTTTCTTT. Its protein is CASSDSSTGTTEAFF.

This clonotype was found many times. The J gene is TRBJ1-1, the V gene TRBV20-1; tentatively, D is TRBD1 (5 bases). CDR3 size: 13 residues. V was pared by 6 bases and J by 0 bases, with 11 bases between. The germline gives CDR1 DFQATT, CDR2 SNEGSKA (reference sequence). The CDR3 sequence: CSAETDMNTEAFF. The DNA for the CDR3 is TGCAGTGCAGAGACAGACATGAACACTGAAGCTTTCTTT.